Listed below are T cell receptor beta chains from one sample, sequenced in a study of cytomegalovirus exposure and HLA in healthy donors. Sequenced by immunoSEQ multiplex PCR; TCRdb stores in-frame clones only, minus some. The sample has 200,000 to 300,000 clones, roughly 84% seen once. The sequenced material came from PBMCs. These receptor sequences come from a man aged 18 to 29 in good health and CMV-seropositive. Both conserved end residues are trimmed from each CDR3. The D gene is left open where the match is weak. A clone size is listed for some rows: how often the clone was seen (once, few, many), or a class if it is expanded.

CDR3aa: ATNLAGSHEQY
abundance: -
j_gene: TRBJ2-7
v_gene: TRBV28
d_gene: TRBD2

CDR3aa: ASSYRESGQPQH
abundance: -
j_gene: TRBJ1-5
v_gene: TRBV19
d_gene: -

CDR3aa: AWELAGLGDTQY
abundance: -
j_gene: TRBJ2-3
v_gene: TRBV30
d_gene: TRBD2

CDR3aa: ASSPVGRTYEQY
abundance: -
j_gene: TRBJ2-7
v_gene: TRBV5-6
d_gene: -

CDR3aa: ASSARGNQPQH
abundance: -
j_gene: TRBJ1-5
v_gene: TRBV6-5
d_gene: -

CDR3aa: ASSWSTYNEQF
abundance: -
j_gene: TRBJ2-1
v_gene: TRBV2
d_gene: -

CDR3aa: SVERGGNTEAF
abundance: -
j_gene: TRBJ1-1
v_gene: TRBV29-1
d_gene: -

CDR3aa: ASSFGQLSDEQY
abundance: -
j_gene: TRBJ2-7
v_gene: TRBV28
d_gene: -

CDR3aa: ASSPARDRAVVVPF
abundance: -
j_gene: TRBJ2-1
v_gene: TRBV5-8
d_gene: TRBD1

CDR3aa: ASSQVVKAQSY
abundance: -
j_gene: TRBJ2-7
v_gene: TRBV4-1
d_gene: -

CDR3aa: ASSPEPGQTYEQY
abundance: once
j_gene: TRBJ2-7
v_gene: TRBV7-9
d_gene: -

CDR3aa: ASSQDTGGYT
abundance: -
j_gene: TRBJ1-2
v_gene: TRBV4-1
d_gene: -

CDR3aa: ASSLGFSGEAF
abundance: -
j_gene: TRBJ1-1
v_gene: TRBV28
d_gene: -

CDR3aa: ASSYTAGVGYEQY
abundance: -
j_gene: TRBJ2-7
v_gene: TRBV6-6
d_gene: TRBD2

CDR3aa: ASSLVYTGELF
abundance: -
j_gene: TRBJ2-2
v_gene: TRBV11-2
d_gene: -

CDR3aa: ASGLAGGPYNEQF
abundance: once
j_gene: TRBJ2-1
v_gene: TRBV5-1
d_gene: TRBD2

CDR3aa: ASSPENRGINEQF
abundance: -
j_gene: TRBJ2-1
v_gene: TRBV7-8
d_gene: TRBD1

CDR3aa: AGGGVQRAINEKLF
abundance: -
j_gene: TRBJ1-4
v_gene: TRBV2
d_gene: -

CDR3aa: ASSPRAGFAGPNTEAF
abundance: few
j_gene: TRBJ1-1
v_gene: TRBV18
d_gene: -

CDR3aa: ASSRGQGRAYEQY
abundance: once
j_gene: TRBJ2-7
v_gene: TRBV7-9
d_gene: TRBD1

CDR3aa: ASSPTRNTEAF
abundance: once
j_gene: TRBJ1-1
v_gene: TRBV6-6
d_gene: -

CDR3aa: ASSLMFGAVAGKY
abundance: -
j_gene: TRBJ2-3
v_gene: TRBV7-9
d_gene: TRBD2

CDR3aa: ASSPSGKSNQPQH
abundance: few
j_gene: TRBJ1-5
v_gene: TRBV6-1
d_gene: -

CDR3aa: ASSPGQGYTEAF
abundance: -
j_gene: TRBJ1-1
v_gene: TRBV5-1
d_gene: TRBD1

CDR3aa: ASSLDGTNYNEQF
abundance: -
j_gene: TRBJ2-1
v_gene: TRBV5-1
d_gene: -

CDR3aa: ASSEDSTLQETQY
abundance: -
j_gene: TRBJ2-5
v_gene: TRBV2
d_gene: -

CDR3aa: ASSYPGYGQPQH
abundance: few
j_gene: TRBJ1-5
v_gene: TRBV6-6
d_gene: -

CDR3aa: ASSLSAGAVDTQY
abundance: -
j_gene: TRBJ2-3
v_gene: TRBV27
d_gene: -

CDR3aa: ASSYRVMNTEAF
abundance: -
j_gene: TRBJ1-1
v_gene: TRBV6-5
d_gene: -

CDR3aa: ATSRDLGASYGYT
abundance: -
j_gene: TRBJ1-2
v_gene: TRBV15
d_gene: -

CDR3aa: ASSSFSLYRTGENYEQY
abundance: few
j_gene: TRBJ2-7
v_gene: TRBV7-9
d_gene: TRBD1

CDR3aa: ASSSPGQGNTEAF
abundance: -
j_gene: TRBJ1-1
v_gene: TRBV6-5
d_gene: TRBD1

CDR3aa: ASSLSEGTEAF
abundance: -
j_gene: TRBJ1-1
v_gene: TRBV5-4
d_gene: -

CDR3aa: ASNYDAVGGTEAF
abundance: -
j_gene: TRBJ1-1
v_gene: TRBV6-5
d_gene: -

CDR3aa: ASSLGPRDRYTYEQY
abundance: -
j_gene: TRBJ2-7
v_gene: TRBV27
d_gene: TRBD1

CDR3aa: ASRIDRAYEQY
abundance: -
j_gene: TRBJ2-7
v_gene: TRBV2
d_gene: -

CDR3aa: ASSLFRDRDQPQH
abundance: -
j_gene: TRBJ1-5
v_gene: TRBV19
d_gene: TRBD1

CDR3aa: ASRLTSGSTDTQY
abundance: -
j_gene: TRBJ2-3
v_gene: TRBV2
d_gene: TRBD2

CDR3aa: ASSPDRNYGYT
abundance: -
j_gene: TRBJ1-2
v_gene: TRBV6-5
d_gene: -

CDR3aa: ATTDRVTYEQY
abundance: -
j_gene: TRBJ2-7
v_gene: TRBV19
d_gene: -